This T cell receptor (beta chain) derives from a study of blood T cells in healthy people across ages. As for the study in general: There was about one barcoded beta molecule captured by template switching per two T cells.

Each donor's blood draw was 8.5 to 10 milliliters of peripheral blood. Between the trimmed V and J ends, which lost 5 bases and 5 bases, there was a span of 9 bases. Germline V gene sequence: CDR1 SQVTM, CDR2 ANQGSEA. CDR3 length equals 11 residues. Whole-study results and caveats: PBMCs were not sorted, which prevented a conclusive comparison of naive versus antigen-experienced cells.

Points on this clonotype: The antigen is not known.

Combining a sample-barcoded 5' primer with a J-beta primer mix, a second PCR ran for 7 to 11 cycles. All samples yielded 2.5 million or more CDR3-containing paired-end reads. MiXCR, run by TCRdb on the 5' RACE reads, gives a single entry per CDR3 protein. The profile shows 950,000 to 1,200,000 distinct CDR3 sequences, approximately 38% of them singletons. The source is a man in his late teens or twenties in good health. The chain recombines TRBV29-1 with TRBJ1-1, with D unresolved. Sequencing was done on a sample of blood. Here the CDR3 reads CSVISQTEAFF. The CDR3 coding sequence is TGCAGCGTTATTAGCCAGACTGAAGCTTTCTTT.